The clone carrying this TCR beta chain came up once. What it binds is unknown. Each TCR beta cDNA library carried unique molecular identifiers. There were about 0.85 to 11 million T cells, and roughly 0.5 million cDNA molecules came from them. MiXCR, run by TCRdb on the PCR reads, gives a single entry per CDR3 protein. Among 750,000 to 950,000 distinct CDR3 sequences listed, about half were seen once. The CDR3 extends over 14 amino acids. Germline loops: CDR1 SQVTM, CDR2 ANQGSEA. Losses at the gene ends were 7 bases for V and 0 bases for J; bases not matched to a gene: 6. This sample is part of a study of post-analysis software for immune sequencing data. Study details: Disease trajectories encompassed relapsing-remitting, secondary progressive and progressive-relapsing multiple sclerosis.

Overall study results and limits: Controls showed significantly higher normalized Chao1 diversity than did multiple sclerosis patients. Five or six TRBV segments, TRBV5-6, TRBV5-1 and TRBV20-1 among them, were found more frequent in patients than controls.

This clonotype originated in a girl between 10 and 17 years old with multiple sclerosis. The sequencing input was blood. J is TRBJ1-5 and V is TRBV29-1; TRBD1 agrees at 7 bases. The CDR3 region is CSALTGSSNQPQHF. CDR3 coding DNA: TGCAGCGCCTTGACAGGGTCTAGCAATCAGCCCCAGCATTTT.